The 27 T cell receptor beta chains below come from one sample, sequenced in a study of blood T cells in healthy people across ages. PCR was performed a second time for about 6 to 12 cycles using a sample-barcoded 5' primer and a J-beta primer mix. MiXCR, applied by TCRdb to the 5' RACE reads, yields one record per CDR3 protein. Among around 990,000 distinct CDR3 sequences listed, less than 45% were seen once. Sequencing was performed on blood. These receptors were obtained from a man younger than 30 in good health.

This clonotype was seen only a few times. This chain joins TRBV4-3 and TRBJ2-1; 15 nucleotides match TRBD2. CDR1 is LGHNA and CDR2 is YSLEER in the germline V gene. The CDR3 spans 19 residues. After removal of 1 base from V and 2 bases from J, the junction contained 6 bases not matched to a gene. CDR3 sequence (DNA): TGCGCCAGCAGCCAAGTGACAGGACTAGCGGGGGGGACCTACAATGAGCAGTTCTTC. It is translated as CASSQVTGLAGGTYNEQFF.

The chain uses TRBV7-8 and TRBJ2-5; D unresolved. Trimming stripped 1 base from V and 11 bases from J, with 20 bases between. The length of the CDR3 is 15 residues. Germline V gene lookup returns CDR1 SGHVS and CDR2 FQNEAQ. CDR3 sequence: CASSLVDGDRDEQYF. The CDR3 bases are TGTGCCAGCAGCTTAGTAGATGGGGATAGAGATGAGCAGTACTTC. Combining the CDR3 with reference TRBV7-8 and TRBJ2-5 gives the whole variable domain GAGVSQSPRYKVAKRGQDVALRCDPISGHVSLFWYQQALGQGPEFLTYFQNEAQLDKSGLPSDRFFAERPEGSVSTLKIQRTQQEDSAVYLCASSLVDGDRDEQYFGPGTRLLVL.

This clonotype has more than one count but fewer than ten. CDR3: CASSPWASGGQNNEQFF. The CDR3 coding sequence is TGCGCCAGCAGCCCATGGGCTAGCGGGGGGCAAAACAATGAGCAGTTCTTC. This sequence joins TRBV4-1 and TRBJ2-1; 11 bases match TRBD2. Germline V gene data show CDR1 as MGHRA and CDR2 as YSYEKL. This CDR3 region has 17 residues. Trimming at V came to 4 bases and at J to 5 bases, leaving 10 bases not matched to a gene.

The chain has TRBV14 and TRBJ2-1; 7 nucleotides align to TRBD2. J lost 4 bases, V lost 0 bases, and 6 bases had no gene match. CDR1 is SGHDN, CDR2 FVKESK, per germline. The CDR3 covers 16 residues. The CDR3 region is CASSQDWASGYNEQFF. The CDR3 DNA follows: TGTGCCAGCAGCCAAGATTGGGCTAGCGGATACAATGAGCAGTTCTTC.

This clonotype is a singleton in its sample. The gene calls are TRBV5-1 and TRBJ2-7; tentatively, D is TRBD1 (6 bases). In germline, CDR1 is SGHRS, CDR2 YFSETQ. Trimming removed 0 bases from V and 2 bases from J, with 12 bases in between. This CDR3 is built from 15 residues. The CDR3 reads CASSLAQGRTYEQYF. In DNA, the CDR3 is TGCGCCAGCAGCTTGGCTCAGGGGCGTACCTACGAGCAGTACTTC.

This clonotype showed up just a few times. The DNA for the CDR3 is TGTGCCAGCAGCTCCCCCCGGGACAGCTACAATGAGCAGTTCTTC. Translation: CASSSPRDSYNEQFF. The rearrangement joins TRBV7-9 to TRBJ2-1; 7 bases are shared with TRBD1. V shed 4 bases, J shed 3 bases, and the junction held 6 bases outside the gene matches. Germline assignment: CDR1 SEHNR and CDR2 FQNEAQ (reference sequence). The CDR3 loop spans 15 amino acids.

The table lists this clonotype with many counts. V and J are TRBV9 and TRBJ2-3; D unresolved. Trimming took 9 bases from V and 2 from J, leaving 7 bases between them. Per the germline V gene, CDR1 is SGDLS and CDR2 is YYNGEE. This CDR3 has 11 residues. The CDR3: CATPPTDTQYF. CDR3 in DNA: TGTGCCACACCGCCCACAGATACGCAGTATTTT.

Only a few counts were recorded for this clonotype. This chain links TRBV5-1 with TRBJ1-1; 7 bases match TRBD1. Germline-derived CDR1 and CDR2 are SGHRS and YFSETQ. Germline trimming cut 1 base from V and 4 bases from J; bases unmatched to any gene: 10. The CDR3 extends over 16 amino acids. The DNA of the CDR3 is TGCGCCAGCAGCTTGTCACTCCCAACAGGGGCCACTGAAGCTTTCTTT. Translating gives CASSLSLPTGATEAFF.

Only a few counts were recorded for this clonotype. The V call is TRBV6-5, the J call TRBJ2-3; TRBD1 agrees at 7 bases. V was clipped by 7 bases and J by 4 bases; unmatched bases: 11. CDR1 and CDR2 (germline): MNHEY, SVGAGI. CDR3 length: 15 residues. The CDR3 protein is CASKPRDSYADTQYF. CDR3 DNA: TGTGCCAGCAAACCCCGGGACAGTTACGCAGATACGCAGTATTTT.

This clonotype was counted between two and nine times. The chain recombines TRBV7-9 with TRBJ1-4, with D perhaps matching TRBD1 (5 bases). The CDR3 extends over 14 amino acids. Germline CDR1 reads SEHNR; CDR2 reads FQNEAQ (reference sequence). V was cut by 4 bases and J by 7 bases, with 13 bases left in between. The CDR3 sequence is CASSSVGLGEKLFF. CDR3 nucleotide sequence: TGTGCCAGCAGCTCGGTGGGGCTTGGTGAAAAACTGTTTTTT.

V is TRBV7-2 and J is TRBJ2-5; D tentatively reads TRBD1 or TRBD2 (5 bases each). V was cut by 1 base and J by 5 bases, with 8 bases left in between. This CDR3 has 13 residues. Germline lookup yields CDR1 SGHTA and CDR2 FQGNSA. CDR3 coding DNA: TGTGCCAGCAGCTTAGTAGGGGACGAGACCCAGTACTTC. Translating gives CASSLVGDETQYF.

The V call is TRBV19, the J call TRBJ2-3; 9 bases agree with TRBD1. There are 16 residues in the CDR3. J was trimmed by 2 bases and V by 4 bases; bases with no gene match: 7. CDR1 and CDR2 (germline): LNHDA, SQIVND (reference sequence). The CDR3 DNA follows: TGTGCCAGTAGTAGGGCACAGGGGGCCCCCACAGATACGCAGTATTTT. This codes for CASSRAQGAPTDTQYF.

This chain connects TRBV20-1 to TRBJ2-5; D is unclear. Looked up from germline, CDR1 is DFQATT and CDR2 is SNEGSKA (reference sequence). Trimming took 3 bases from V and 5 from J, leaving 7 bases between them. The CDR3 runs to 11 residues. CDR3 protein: CSARMQETQYF. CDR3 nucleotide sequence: TGCAGTGCTAGGATGCAGGAGACCCAGTACTTC.

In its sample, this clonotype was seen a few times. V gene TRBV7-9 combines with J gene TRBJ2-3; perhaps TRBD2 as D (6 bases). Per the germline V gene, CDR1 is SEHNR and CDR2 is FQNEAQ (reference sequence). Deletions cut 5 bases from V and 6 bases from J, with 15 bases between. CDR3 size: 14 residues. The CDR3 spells CASSHPAGPDTQYF. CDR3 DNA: TGTGCCAGCAGCCATCCCGCGGGGCCCGATACGCAGTATTTT.

The CDR3 protein is CASTASGAHWEFF. The DNA of the CDR3 is TGTGCCAGCACGGCTAGCGGGGCGCACTGGGAGTTCTTC. The chain employs TRBV6-2 or TRBV6-3 and TRBJ2-1; 9 bases line up with TRBD2. CDR1 is MNHEY and CDR2 is SVGEGT in the germline V gene. The CDR3 contains 13 residues. J was trimmed by 14 bases and V by 7 bases; bases with no gene match: 12.

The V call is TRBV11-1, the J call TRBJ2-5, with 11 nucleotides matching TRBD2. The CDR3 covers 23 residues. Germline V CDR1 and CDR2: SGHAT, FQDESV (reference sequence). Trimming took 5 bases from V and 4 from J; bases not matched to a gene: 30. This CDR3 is CASSPSAEFSPILLAGVRETQYF. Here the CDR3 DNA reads TGTGCCAGCAGCCCCTCTGCCGAATTCTCCCCTATTTTACTAGCGGGGGTACGAGAGACCCAGTACTTC.

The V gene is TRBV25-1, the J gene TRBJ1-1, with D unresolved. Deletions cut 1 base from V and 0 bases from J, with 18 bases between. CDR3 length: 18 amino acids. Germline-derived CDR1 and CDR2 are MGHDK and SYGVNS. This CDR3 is CASSESDETLLMNTEAFF. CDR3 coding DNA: TGTGCCAGCAGTGAATCCGACGAAACCTTACTCATGAACACTGAAGCTTTCTTT.

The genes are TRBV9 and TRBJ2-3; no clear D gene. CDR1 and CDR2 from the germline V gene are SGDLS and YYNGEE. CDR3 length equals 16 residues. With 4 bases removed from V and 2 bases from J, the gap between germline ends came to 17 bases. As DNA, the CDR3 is TGTGCCAGCAGCCTCCCGTCTGGGCTATACACAGATACGCAGTATTTT. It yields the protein CASSLPSGLYTDTQYF.

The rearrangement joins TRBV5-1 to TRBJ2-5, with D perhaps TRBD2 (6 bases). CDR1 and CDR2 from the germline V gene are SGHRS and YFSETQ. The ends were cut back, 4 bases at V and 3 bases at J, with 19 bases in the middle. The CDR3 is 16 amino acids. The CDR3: CASSSHTSGVEETQYF. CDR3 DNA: TGCGCCAGCAGCAGTCACACTTCGGGGGTTGAAGAGACCCAGTACTTC. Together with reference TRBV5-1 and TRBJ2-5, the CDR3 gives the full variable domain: KAGVTQTPRYLIKTRGQQVTLSCSPISGHRSVSWYQQTPGQGLQFLFEYFSETQRNKGNFPGRFSGRQFSNSRSEMNVSTLELGDSALYLCASSSHTSGVEETQYFGPGTRLLVL.

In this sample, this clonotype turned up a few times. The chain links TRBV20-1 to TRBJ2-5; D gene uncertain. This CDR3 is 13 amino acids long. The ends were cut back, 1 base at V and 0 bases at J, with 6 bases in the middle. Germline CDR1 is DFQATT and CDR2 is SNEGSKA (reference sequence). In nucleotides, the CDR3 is TGCAGTGCTAGAGTGGGGTACCAAGAGACCCAGTACTTC. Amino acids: CSARVGYQETQYF.

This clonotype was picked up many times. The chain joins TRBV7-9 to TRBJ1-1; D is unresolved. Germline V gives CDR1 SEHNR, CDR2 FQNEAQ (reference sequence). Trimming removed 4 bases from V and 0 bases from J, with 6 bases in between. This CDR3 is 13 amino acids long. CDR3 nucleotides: TGTGCCAGCAGCTCCTCCATGAACACTGAAGCTTTCTTT. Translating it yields CASSSSMNTEAFF.

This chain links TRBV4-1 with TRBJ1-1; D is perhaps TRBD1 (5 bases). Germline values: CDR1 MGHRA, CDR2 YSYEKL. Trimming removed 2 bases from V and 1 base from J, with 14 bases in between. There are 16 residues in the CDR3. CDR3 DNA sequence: TGCGCCAGCAGCCAATATACCCGGGGGGGGAACACTGAAGCTTTCTTT. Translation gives CASSQYTRGGNTEAFF.

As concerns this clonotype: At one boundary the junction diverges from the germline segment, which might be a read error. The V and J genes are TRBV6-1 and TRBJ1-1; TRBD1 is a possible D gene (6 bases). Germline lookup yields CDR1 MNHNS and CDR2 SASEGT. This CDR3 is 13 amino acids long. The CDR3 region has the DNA TGTGCCAGCAGCGAAGGGGGGGCTTTAGAAGCTTTCTTT. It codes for CASSEGGALEAFF.

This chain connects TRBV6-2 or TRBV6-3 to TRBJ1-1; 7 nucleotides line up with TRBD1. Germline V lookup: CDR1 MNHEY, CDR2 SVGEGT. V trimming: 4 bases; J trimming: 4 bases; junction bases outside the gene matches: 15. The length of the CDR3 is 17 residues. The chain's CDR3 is CASSFYPPLTGRTEAFF. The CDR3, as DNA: TGTGCCAGCAGTTTCTACCCTCCCTTGACAGGGCGCACTGAAGCTTTCTTT.

CDR3 sequence (DNA): TGCGCCAGCAGCTTGTCCGGGACAGGGGGAACTGAAGCTTTCTTT. Its translation: CASSLSGTGGTEAFF. The rearrangement uses TRBV5-1 and TRBJ1-1; TRBD1 agrees at 11 bases. Germline V gives CDR1 SGHRS, CDR2 YFSETQ. J lost 5 bases, V lost 1 base, and 4 bases had no gene match. The CDR3 runs 15 residues.

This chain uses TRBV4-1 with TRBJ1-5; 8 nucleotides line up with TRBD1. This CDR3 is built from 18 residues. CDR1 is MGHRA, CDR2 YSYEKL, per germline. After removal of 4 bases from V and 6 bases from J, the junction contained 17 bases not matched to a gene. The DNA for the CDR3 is TGCGCCAGCAGCCGGTTCGCGGAGGATGGACAGGGCAGTCAGCCCCAGCATTTT. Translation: CASSRFAEDGQGSQPQHF.

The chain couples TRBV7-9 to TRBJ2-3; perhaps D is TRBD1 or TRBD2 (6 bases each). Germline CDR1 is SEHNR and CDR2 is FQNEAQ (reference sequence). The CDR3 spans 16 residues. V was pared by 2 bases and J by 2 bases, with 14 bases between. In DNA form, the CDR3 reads TGTGCCAGCAGCTTAAGGGGGGCACGTAACACAGATACGCAGTATTTT. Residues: CASSLRGARNTDTQYF.